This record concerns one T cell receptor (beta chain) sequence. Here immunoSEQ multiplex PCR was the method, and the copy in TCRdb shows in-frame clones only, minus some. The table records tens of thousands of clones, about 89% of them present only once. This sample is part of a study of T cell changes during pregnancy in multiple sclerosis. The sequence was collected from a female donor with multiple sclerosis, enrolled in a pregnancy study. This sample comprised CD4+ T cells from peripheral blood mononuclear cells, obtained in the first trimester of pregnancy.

In DNA, the CDR3 is TGTGCCAGCAGTTCAAAAGGCAGGGAAAATAACTATGGCTACACCTTC. It specifies CASSSKGRENNYGYTF. This rearrangement joins TRBV2 to TRBJ1-2; perhaps TRBD1 as D (5 bases). The germline gives CDR1 SNHLY, CDR2 FYNNEI. V lost 5 bases and J lost 1, with 17 bases in between. CDR3 length equals 16 residues.